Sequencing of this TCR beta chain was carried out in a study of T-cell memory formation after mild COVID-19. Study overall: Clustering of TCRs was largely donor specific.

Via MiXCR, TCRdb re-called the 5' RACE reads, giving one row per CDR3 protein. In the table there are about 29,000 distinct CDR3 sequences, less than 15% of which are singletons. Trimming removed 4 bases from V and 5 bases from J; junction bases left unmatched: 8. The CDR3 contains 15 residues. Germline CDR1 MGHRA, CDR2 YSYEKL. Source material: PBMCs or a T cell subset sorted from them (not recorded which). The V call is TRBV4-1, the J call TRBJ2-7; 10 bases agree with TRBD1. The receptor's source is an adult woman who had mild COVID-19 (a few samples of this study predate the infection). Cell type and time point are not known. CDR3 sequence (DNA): TGCGCCAGCAGCCCCCTCCAGGACAGGGGGAACGAGCAGTACTTC. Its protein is CASSPLQDRGNEQYF.